This record looks at one TCR beta chain sequence and its context. Its matching antigen is unknown. The data were produced by immunoSEQ multiplex PCR, yet TCRdb's version contains in-frame clones alone and is incomplete. This sample has about 69,000 clones; about three quarters occur once, and the top ten carry 2% to 2.5%. V was cut by 1 base and J by 6 bases, with 4 bases left in between. The CDR3 is made up of 12 amino acids. The germline gives CDR1 SGHRS, CDR2 YFSETQ. The data were obtained in a study of OX40 agonist ivuxolimab in advanced cancers. Turning to the study itself: Patients received ivuxolimab, an agonistic anti-OX40 (CD134) antibody. General study findings and limits: Circulating CD4+ and CD8+ T cells showed clonal expansion by week 6 at 0.1 to 3.0 mg/kg.

The J gene is TRBJ2-2, the V gene TRBV5-1, with D unresolved. The material sequenced was CD4+ or CD8+ T cells sorted from blood, taken in a trial of the OX40 agonist ivuxolimab. The TCR was taken from an adult with an advanced solid tumor such as melanoma, head and neck, liver or kidney cancer. The CDR3 DNA reads as TGCGCCAGCAGCTTGCATCCCGGGGAGCTGTTTTTT. It translates to CASSLHPGELFF.